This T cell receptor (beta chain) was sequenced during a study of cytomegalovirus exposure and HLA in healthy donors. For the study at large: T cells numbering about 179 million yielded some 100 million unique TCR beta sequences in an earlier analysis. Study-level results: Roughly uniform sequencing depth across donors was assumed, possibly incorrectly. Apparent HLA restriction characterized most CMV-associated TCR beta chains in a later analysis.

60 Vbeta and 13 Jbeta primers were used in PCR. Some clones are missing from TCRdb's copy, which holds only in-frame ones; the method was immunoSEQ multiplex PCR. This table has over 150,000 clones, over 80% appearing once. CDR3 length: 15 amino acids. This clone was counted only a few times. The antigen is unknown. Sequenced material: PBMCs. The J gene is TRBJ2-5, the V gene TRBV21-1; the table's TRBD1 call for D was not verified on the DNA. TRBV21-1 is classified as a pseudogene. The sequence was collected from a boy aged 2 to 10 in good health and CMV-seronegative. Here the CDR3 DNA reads TGTGCCAGCAGCAAACGGACAGGACCCCAAGAGACCCAGTACTTC. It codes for CASSKRTGPQETQYF.